This T cell receptor (beta chain) was obtained from a study of CD8+ T cells in alopecia areata. After isolation, RNA underwent reverse transcription to generate cDNA as the sequencing template. Sequenced by immunoSEQ multiplex PCR; TCRdb stores in-frame clones only, minus some. The sample has 150,000 to 200,000 clones, over 55% seen once. Germline assignment: CDR1 GTSNPN and CDR2 SVGIG (reference sequence). Trimming pared 5 bases from V and 1 base from J, leaving 8 bases between. The CDR3 has 12 residues. The treatment here: oral pan-JAK inhibitor, 5-10 mg twice daily. The chain is built from TRBV30 and TRBJ1-2; D gene unclear. This receptor was taken from a human donor with alopecia areata. Here the sequenced sample was CD4+ T cells sorted from blood, taken at week 24, from a patient treated with tofacitinib. This CDR3 reads CAWGRLNYGYTF. CDR3 bases: TGTGCCTGGGGACGGCTTAACTATGGCTACACCTTC.